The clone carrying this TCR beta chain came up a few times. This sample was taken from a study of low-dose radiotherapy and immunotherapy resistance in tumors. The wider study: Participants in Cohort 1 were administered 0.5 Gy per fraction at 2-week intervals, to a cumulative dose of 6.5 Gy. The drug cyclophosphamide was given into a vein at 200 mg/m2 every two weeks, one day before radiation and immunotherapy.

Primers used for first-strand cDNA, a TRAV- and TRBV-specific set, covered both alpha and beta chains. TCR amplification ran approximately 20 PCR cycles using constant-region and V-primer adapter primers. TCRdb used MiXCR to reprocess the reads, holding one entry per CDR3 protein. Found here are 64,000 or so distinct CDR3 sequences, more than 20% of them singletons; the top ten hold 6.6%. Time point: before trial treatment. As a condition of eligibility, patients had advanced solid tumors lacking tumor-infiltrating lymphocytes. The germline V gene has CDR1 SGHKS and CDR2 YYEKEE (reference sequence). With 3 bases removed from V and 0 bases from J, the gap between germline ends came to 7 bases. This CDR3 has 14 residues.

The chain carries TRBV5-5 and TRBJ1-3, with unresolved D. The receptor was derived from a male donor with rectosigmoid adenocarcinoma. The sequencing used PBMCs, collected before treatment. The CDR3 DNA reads TGTGCCAGCAGCTGGACCAGCTCTGGAAACACCATATATTTT. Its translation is CASSWTSSGNTIYF.